The clone carrying this T cell receptor (beta chain) was counted ten times or more. Antigen specificity is unknown. After removal of 4 bases from V and 0 bases from J, the junction contained 9 bases not matched to a gene. In germline, CDR1 is SGHRS, CDR2 YFSETQ. The CDR3 is 17 amino acids. Tagging with unique molecular identifiers was applied to individual cDNA molecules. TCRdb re-called the 5' RACE reads with MiXCR, one entry per CDR3 protein. This sample has some 54,000 distinct CDR3 sequences, with 10% found just once. These data originate in a study of early T cells in non-severe SARS-CoV-2 infection. The wider study: Chains were unpaired, as sequencing was done on bulk RNA from unsorted whole blood. The study, taken as a whole, reports: VDJdb matching skewed toward anti-spike CD8 responses, missing private and CD4 specificities.

This TCR was sampled from an adult who was a healthcare worker with PCR-confirmed SARS-CoV-2 infection or an uninfected control (not recorded which). The sample taken for sequencing was whole blood. V usage is TRBV5-1 and J usage is TRBJ1-3, with TRBD1 identical over 8 bases. The CDR3 nucleotides are TGCGCCAGCAGCCCCGGGGGACAGGTCGTCTCTGGAAACACCATATATTTT. Residues: CASSPGGQVVSGNTIYF. The entire variable domain, with the rest obtained from reference TRBV5-1 and TRBJ1-3, is as follows: KAGVTQTPRYLIKTRGQQVTLSCSPISGHRSVSWYQQTPGQGLQFLFEYFSETQRNKGNFPGRFSGRQFSNSRSEMNVSTLELGDSALYLCASSPGGQVVSGNTIYFGEGSWLTVV.